These 5 T cell receptor beta chains were sequenced from one sample in a study of shared clonotypes between healthy human individuals. Profiling relied on immunoSEQ multiplex PCR, and the TCRdb table lists in-frame clones only, not all of them. The data contain some 1.5 million clones, around 95% of them singletons. The sequenced material came from naive CD4+ T cells sorted from blood. Sample subset: CD45RA+ positively selected. The receptors were gathered from a man aged 25-45 years in good health.

This chain uses TRBV28 with TRBJ1-5; 9 bases are a match to TRBD1. The CDR3 covers 17 residues. Trimming took 2 bases from V and 7 from J; bases not matched to a gene: 12. CDR1 MDHEN and CDR2 SYDVKM come from the germline V gene. CDR3: CASSLLGTGTAQQPQHF. CDR3 nucleotides: TGTGCCAGCAGTTTACTTGGGACAGGGACCGCTCAACAGCCCCAGCATTTT.

The V and J genes are TRBV4-2 and TRBJ2-1; TRBD2 agrees at 9 bases. V lost 4 bases, J lost 7 bases, and 11 bases stayed unmatched. CDR1 LGHNA and CDR2 YNFKEQ come from the germline V gene. This CDR3 has 16 residues. The CDR3 DNA is TGTGCCAGCAGCCGAATCGCGGGAGGGCCGCGGAATGAGCAGTTCTTC. Translated: CASSRIAGGPRNEQFF.

The chain uses TRBV5-1 and TRBJ1-4; D gene ambiguous. V lost 0 bases and J lost 0, with 12 bases in between. CDR3 length: 17 residues. From germline, CDR1 is SGHRS and CDR2 YFSETQ. The CDR3 loop reads CASSLVGSLATNEKLFF. DNA of the CDR3: TGCGCCAGCAGCTTGGTCGGGAGTTTAGCAACTAATGAAAAACTGTTTTTT.

Of note for this clone: Different DNA sequences within this sample yield the same CDR3. The chain uses TRBV5-4 and TRBJ1-1, with 7 bases matching TRBD1. The CDR3 totals 14 residues. Per the germline V gene, CDR1 is SGHNT and CDR2 is YYREEE (reference sequence). J was trimmed by 1 base and V by 5 bases; bases with no gene match: 5. CDR3 amino acids: CASRSDRANTEAFF. The CDR3 region has the DNA TGTGCCAGCAGATCAGACAGGGCGAACACTGAAGCTTTCTTT.

The chain couples TRBV7-2 to TRBJ1-2, with D possibly TRBD1 on 5 matching bases. The CDR3 is made up of 15 amino acids. V gave up 7 bases and J gave up 8 bases, with 23 bases separating them. CDR1 and CDR2 (germline): SGHTA, FQGNSA. CDR3 protein: CASTFSPGGFYGYTF. CDR3 coding DNA: TGTGCCAGCACCTTTAGCCCGGGGGGGTTTTACGGCTACACCTTC.